This T cell receptor beta chain is from a study of blood T cell repertoires in COVID-19. Authors' analysis steps: Amplifying reference gene primers gave estimates of nucleated cell counts. Here immunoSEQ multiplex PCR was the method, and the copy in TCRdb shows in-frame clones only, minus some. For V, J and clone size, that table is used; D and trimming come from the DNA. Of 90,000 to 120,000 clones listed, more than 70% are singletons. V gave up 9 bases and J gave up 8 bases, with 17 bases separating them. The CDR3 length is 13 residues. Sample: peripheral blood. The receptor comes from a human donor in a cohort sampled during active COVID-19. The V gene is TRBV12-3 or TRBV12-4, the J gene TRBJ1-5; a weak D match, TRBD1 (5 bases). In nucleotides, the CDR3 is TGTGCCAGTCAATCCCAGGGTCTGGAGCCCCAGCATTTT. Translating gives CASQSQGLEPQHF.